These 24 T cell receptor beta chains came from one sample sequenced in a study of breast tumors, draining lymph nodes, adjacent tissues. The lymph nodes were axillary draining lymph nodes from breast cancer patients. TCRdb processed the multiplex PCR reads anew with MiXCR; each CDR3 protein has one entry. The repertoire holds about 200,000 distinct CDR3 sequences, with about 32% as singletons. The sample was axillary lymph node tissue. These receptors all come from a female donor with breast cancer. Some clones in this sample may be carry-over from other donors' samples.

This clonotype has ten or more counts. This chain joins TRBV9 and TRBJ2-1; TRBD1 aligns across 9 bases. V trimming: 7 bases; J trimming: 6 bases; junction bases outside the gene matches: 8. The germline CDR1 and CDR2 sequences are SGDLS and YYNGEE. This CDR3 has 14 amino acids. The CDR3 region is CASGGTGSPNEQFF. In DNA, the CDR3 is TGTGCCAGCGGTGGGACAGGGTCCCCCAATGAGCAGTTCTTC.

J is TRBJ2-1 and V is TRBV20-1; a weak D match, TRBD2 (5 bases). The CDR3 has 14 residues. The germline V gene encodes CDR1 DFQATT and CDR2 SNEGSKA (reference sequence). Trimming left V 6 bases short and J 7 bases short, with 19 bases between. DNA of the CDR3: TGCAGTGCCAGTAGTGGGTTCGGGGTAAATGAGCAGTTCTTC. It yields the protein CSASSGFGVNEQFF.

CDR3 nucleotide sequence: TGTGCCAGCAGGCCCCAGCGGGGAGTCCCCGGGCTGTGCTCTGGGGCCAACGTCCTGACTTTC. Translating gives CASRPQRGVPGLCSGANVLTF. This chain connects TRBV7-9 to TRBJ2-6; 7 bases map to TRBD2. The CDR3 runs 21 residues. The V gene's germline CDR1 is SEHNR and CDR2 FQNEAQ (reference sequence). J was trimmed by 0 bases and V by 6 bases; bases with no gene match: 20.

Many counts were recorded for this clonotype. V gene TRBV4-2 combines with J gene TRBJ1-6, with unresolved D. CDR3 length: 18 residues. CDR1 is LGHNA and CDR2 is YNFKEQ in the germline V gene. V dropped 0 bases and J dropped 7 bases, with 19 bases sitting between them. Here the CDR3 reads CASSQEALAATRNSPLHF. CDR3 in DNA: TGTGCCAGCAGCCAAGAGGCGCTTGCAGCCACCCGAAATTCACCCCTCCACTTT.

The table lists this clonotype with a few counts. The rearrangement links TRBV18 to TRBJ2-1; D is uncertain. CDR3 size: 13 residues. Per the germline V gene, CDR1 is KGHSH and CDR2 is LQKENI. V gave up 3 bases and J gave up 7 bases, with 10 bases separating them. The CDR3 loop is CASSPSLENEQFF. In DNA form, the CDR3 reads TGTGCCAGCTCACCTTCGCTAGAGAATGAGCAGTTCTTC.

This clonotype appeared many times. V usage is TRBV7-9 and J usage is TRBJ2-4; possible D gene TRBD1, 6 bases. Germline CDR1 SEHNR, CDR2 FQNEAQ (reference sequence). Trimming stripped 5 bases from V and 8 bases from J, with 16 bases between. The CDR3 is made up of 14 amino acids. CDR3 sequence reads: CASSRGPGGDIQYF. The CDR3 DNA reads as TGTGCCAGCAGCCGGGGTCCTGGGGGCGACATTCAGTACTTC.

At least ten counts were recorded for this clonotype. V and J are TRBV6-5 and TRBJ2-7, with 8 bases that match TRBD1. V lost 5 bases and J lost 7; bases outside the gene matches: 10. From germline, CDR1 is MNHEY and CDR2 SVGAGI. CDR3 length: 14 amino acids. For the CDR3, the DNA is TGTGCCAGCAGTCACCTGCAGGGGGCGGGGGAGCAGTACTTC. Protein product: CASSHLQGAGEQYF.

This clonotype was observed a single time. In DNA form, the CDR3 reads TGTGCCAGCAGCTTTAGGCCCACAGATACGAATTCACCCCTCCACTTT. Amino acids: CASSFRPTDTNSPLHF. This sequence joins TRBV7-2 and TRBJ1-6; D is ambiguous. The CDR3 spans 16 residues. Germline V gene sequence: CDR1 SGHTA, CDR2 FQGNSA. V lost 3 bases, J lost 7 bases, and 16 bases lay in between.

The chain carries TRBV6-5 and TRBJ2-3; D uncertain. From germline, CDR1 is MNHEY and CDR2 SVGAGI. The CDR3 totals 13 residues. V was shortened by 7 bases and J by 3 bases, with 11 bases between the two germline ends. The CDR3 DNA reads TGTGCCAGCAACCCACCTGGGACAGATACGCAGTATTTT. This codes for CASNPPGTDTQYF.

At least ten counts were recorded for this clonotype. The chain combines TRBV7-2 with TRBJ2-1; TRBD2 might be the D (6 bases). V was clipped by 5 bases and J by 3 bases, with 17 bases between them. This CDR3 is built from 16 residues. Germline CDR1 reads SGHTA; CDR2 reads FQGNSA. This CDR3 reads CASSPRVAGLYNEQFF. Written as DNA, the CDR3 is TGTGCCAGCAGCCCACGGGTGGCGGGGCTCTACAATGAGCAGTTCTTC.

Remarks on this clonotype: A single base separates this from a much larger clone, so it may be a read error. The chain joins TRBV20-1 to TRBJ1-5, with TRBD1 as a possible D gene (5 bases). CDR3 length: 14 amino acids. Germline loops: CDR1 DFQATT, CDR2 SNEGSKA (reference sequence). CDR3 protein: CSAWTRTSNPPQHF. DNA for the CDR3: TGCAGTGCTTGGACACGTACTAGCAATCCGCCCCAGCATTTT.

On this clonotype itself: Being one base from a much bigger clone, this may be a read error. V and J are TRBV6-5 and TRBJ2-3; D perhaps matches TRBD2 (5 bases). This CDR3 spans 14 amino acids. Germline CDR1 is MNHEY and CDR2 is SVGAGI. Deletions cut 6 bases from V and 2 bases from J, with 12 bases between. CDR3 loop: CASRSRGYTDTQYF. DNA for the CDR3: TGTGCCAGCAGGAGTCGGGGTTACACAGATACGCAGTATTTT.

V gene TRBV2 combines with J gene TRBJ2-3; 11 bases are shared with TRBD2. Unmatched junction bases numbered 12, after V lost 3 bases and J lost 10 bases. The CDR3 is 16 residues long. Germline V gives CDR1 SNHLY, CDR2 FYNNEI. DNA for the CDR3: TGTGCCAGCAGTGACCCAACTAGCGGGGGTGGAAATGCGCAGTATTTT. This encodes CASSDPTSGGGNAQYF.

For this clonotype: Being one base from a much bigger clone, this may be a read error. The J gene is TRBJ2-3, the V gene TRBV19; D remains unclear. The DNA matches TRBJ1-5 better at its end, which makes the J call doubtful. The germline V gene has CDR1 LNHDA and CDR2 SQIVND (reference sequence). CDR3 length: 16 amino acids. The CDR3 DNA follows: TGTGCCTCGACCCCCTCCCCCTCTGGCCTCACAGATACGCAGCATTTT. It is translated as CASTPSPSGLTDTQHF.

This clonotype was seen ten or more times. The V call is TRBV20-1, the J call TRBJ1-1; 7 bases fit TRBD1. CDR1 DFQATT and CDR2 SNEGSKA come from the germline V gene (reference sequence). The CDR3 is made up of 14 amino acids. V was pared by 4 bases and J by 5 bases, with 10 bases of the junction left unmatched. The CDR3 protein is CSAKKGQSGTEAFF. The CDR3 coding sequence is TGCAGTGCTAAGAAGGGACAGTCGGGTACTGAAGCTTTCTTT.

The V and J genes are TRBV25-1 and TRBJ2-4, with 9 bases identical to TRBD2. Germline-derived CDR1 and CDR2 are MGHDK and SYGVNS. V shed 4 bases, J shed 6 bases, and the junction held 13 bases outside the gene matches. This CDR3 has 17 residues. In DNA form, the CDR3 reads TGTGCCAGCAGTGCTAGAGGGGCGGGAGGGCCTGGAAACATTCAGTACTTC. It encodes CASSARGAGGPGNIQYF.

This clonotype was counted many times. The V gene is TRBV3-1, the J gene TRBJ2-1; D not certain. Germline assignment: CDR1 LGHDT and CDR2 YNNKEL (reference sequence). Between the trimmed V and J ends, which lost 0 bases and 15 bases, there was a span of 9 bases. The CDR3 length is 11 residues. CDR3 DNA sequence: TGTGCCAGCAGCCAAGACGCCTTTCTGTTCTTC. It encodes CASSQDAFLFF.

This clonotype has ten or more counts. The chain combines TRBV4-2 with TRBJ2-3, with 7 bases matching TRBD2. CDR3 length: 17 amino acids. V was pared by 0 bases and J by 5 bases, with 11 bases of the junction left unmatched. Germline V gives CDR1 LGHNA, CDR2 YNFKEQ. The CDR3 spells CASSQDFGAGVEDTQYF. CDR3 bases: TGTGCCAGCAGCCAAGATTTTGGGGCGGGAGTCGAAGATACGCAGTATTTT.

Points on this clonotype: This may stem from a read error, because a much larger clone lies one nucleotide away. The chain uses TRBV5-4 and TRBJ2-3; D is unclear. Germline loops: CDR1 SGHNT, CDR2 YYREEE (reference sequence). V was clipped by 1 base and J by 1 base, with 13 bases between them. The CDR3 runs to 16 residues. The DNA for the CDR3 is TGTGCCAGCAGCTTGCCTCGACCGGGTGGCACAGATACGCAGTATTTT. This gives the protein CASSLPRPGGTDTQYF.

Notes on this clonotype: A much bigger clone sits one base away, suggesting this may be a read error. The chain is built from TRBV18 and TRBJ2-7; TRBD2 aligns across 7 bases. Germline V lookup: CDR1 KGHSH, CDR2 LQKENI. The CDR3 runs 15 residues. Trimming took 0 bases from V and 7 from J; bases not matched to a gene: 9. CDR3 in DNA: TGTGCCAGCTCACCACCGGGGGGGAGTCCGGGAGAGCAGTACTTC. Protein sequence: CASSPPGGSPGEQYF.

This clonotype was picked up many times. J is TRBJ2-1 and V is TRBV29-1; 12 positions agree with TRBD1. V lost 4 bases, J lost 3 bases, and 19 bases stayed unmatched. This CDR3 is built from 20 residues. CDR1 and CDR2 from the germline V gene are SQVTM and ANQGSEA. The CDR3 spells CSVAGDRGRVAGSDYNEQFF. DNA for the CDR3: TGCAGCGTTGCAGGGGACAGGGGGCGAGTAGCGGGGTCAGACTACAATGAGCAGTTCTTC.

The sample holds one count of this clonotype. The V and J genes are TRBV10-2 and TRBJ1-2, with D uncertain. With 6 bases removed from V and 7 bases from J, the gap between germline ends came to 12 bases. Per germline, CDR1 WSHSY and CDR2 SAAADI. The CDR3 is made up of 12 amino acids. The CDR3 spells CASRAGDSGYTF. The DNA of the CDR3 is TGCGCCAGCAGAGCCGGGGATTCTGGCTACACCTTC.

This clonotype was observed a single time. The CDR3 here is CASSLEAGDLNTEAFF. CDR3 DNA: TGCGCCAGCAGCTTGGAGGCAGGGGACTTGAACACTGAAGCTTTCTTT. V gene TRBV5-1 combines with J gene TRBJ1-1; TRBD1 is a possible D gene (6 bases). The CDR3 covers 16 residues. V lost 0 bases, J lost 0 bases, and 12 bases lay in between. Germline CDR1 reads SGHRS; CDR2 reads YFSETQ. The full variable domain, in which reference TRBV5-1 and TRBJ1-1 provide the parts outside the CDR3, is KAGVTQTPRYLIKTRGQQVTLSCSPISGHRSVSWYQQTPGQGLQFLFEYFSETQRNKGNFPGRFSGRQFSNSRSEMNVSTLELGDSALYLCASSLEAGDLNTEAFFGQGTRLTVV.

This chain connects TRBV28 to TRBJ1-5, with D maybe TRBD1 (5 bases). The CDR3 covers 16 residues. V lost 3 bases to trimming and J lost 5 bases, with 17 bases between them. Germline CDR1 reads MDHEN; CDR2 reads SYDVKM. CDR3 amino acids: CASSLGEGRLDQPQHF. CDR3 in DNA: TGTGCCAGCAGTTTGGGTGAGGGGCGGTTGGATCAGCCCCAGCATTTT. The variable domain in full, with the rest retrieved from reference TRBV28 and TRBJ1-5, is DVKVTQSSRYLVKRTGEKVFLECVQDMDHENMFWYRQDPGLGLRLIYFSYDVKMKEKGDIPEGYSVSREKKERFSLILESASTNQTSMYLCASSLGEGRLDQPQHFGDGTRLSIL.